Each of the 22 T cell receptor beta chains below was sequenced from the same sample in a study of shared clonotypes between healthy human individuals. The repertoire was sequenced with immunoSEQ multiplex PCR; TCRdb's copy has only in-frame clones and lacks some. The data hold around 2,000,000 clones, with 85% to 95% observed a single time. The sequenced sample consisted of naive CD4+ T cells sorted from blood. Subset given: CD45RA+ positively selected. These receptors were obtained from a man in his late teens or twenties in good health.

This clone was picked up one time. The chain carries TRBV6-1 and TRBJ1-2; no clear D. Germline lookup yields CDR1 MNHNS and CDR2 SASEGT. The ends were cut back, 2 bases at V and 0 bases at J, with 10 bases in the middle. This CDR3 comprises 15 residues. In DNA, the CDR3 is TGTGCCAGCAGTGAACTCGGGGTTACTAACTATGGCTACACCTTC. It translates to CASSELGVTNYGYTF.

The rearrangement links TRBV6-6 to TRBJ2-2; 12 positions agree with TRBD2. Per germline, CDR1 MNHNY and CDR2 SVGAGI (reference sequence). This CDR3 is built from 15 residues. After removal of 6 bases from V and 1 base from J, the junction contained 0 bases not matched to a gene. The CDR3 loop is CASRTSGRNTGELFF. DNA for the CDR3: TGTGCCAGCAGGACTAGCGGGAGGAACACCGGGGAGCTGTTTTTT.

In regard to this clone: The junction differs from germline at one of its ends, possibly a read error. The V call is TRBV4-1, the J call TRBJ2-1; a possible D gene is TRBD2 (6 bases). Germline V CDR1 and CDR2: MGHRA, YSYEKL. This CDR3 comprises 13 residues. The CDR3 sequence: CASSQALPGLQVF. In DNA, the CDR3 is TGCGCCAGCAGCCAAGCCCTCCCGGGACTTCAAGTCTTC.

The chain links TRBV6-5 to TRBJ1-2, with D hard to call. The CDR3 runs 14 residues. Germline V CDR1 and CDR2: MNHEY, SVGAGI. Deletions cut 2 bases from V and 2 bases from J, with 9 bases between. Here the CDR3 reads CASSYLDGNYGYTF. Written as DNA, the CDR3 is TGTGCCAGCAGTTACCTGGACGGAAACTATGGCTACACCTTC.

The chain employs TRBV7-2 and TRBJ1-1; 7 bases align to TRBD1. The V segment lost 1 base and the J segment 5 bases; nucleotides outside the gene matches: 4. The CDR3 has 14 amino acids. The germline V gene encodes CDR1 SGHTA and CDR2 FQGNSA. The CDR3, as DNA: TGTGCCAGCAGCTTAGGCTACAGGGGAACTGAAGCTTTCTTT. Its translation: CASSLGYRGTEAFF.

The chain is built from TRBV5-6 and TRBJ2-5, with 9 positions matching TRBD1. The germline V gene encodes CDR1 SGHDT and CDR2 YYEEEE. The CDR3 has 17 residues. The junction had 10 bases not matched to a gene; V was cut back by 2 bases and J by 2 bases. In nucleotides, the CDR3 is TGTGCCAGCAGCTTTTGGGGTCCGACAGGGGGACAAGAGACCCAGTACTTC. It codes for CASSFWGPTGGQETQYF.

The chain couples TRBV6-5 to TRBJ2-3, with 7 bases fitting TRBD1. Trimming at V came to 5 bases and at J to 7 bases, leaving 6 bases not matched to a gene. The CDR3 length is 13 residues. Looked up from germline, CDR1 is MNHEY and CDR2 is SVGAGI. CDR3 nucleotides: TGTGCCAGCAGTCCTACAGGGGCAAATACGCAGTATTTT. It specifies CASSPTGANTQYF.

The chain recombines TRBV7-9 with TRBJ2-5; possible D gene TRBD1, 6 bases. CDR3 length: 15 amino acids. V was pared by 2 bases and J by 5 bases, with 15 bases between. Germline loops: CDR1 SEHNR, CDR2 FQNEAQ (reference sequence). DNA for the CDR3: TGTGCCAGCAGCTTATGGTCAGGGGTGGTGGAGACCCAGTACTTC. It specifies CASSLWSGVVETQYF.

The V and J genes are TRBV6-5 and TRBJ1-2, with a tentative D call TRBD1 (5 bases). The CDR3 runs to 15 residues. Germline CDR1 is MNHEY and CDR2 is SVGAGI. The germline V and J ends were trimmed by 5 bases and 6 bases, with 19 bases remaining between them. The CDR3 loop is CASSRTTTEMNGYTF. The CDR3 nucleotides read TGTGCCAGCAGTCGCACAACGACAGAAATGAATGGCTACACCTTC.

The chain is built from TRBV30 and TRBJ2-2; D might be TRBD2 (6 bases). The germline V gene encodes CDR1 GTSNPN and CDR2 SVGIG (reference sequence). This CDR3 spans 15 amino acids. V gave up 1 base and J gave up 2 bases, with 11 bases separating them. This chain's CDR3 is CAWSGSSVNTGELFF. In nucleotides, the CDR3 is TGTGCCTGGAGTGGGTCTAGCGTAAACACCGGGGAGCTGTTTTTT.

The chain carries TRBV18 and TRBJ1-3; 7 positions agree with TRBD1. The V and J ends lost 0 bases and 3 bases, in that order; junction bases with no gene match: 17. Germline V gene lookup returns CDR1 KGHSH and CDR2 LQKENI. The CDR3 is made up of 20 amino acids. The CDR3 DNA is TGTGCCAGCTCACCACCTCACCCCCAAGGCAGGGGGGAGGATGGAAACACCATATATTTT. This sequence encodes CASSPPHPQGRGEDGNTIYF.

CDR3: CAISATGMRELTPGSNQPQHF. The CDR3 DNA sequence: TGTGCCATCAGTGCGACAGGGATGCGGGAACTTACTCCCGGGAGCAATCAGCCCCAGCATTTT. The rearrangement joins TRBV10-3 to TRBJ1-5; TRBD1 agrees at 7 bases. The CDR3 length is 21 residues. J gave up 1 base and V 4 bases, and 22 bases lay outside the gene matches. Germline V gene lookup returns CDR1 ENHRY and CDR2 SYGVKD.

The DNA of the CDR3 is TGTGCCAGCCGCCGCTTAGCGGGAAACACCATATATTTT. Its translation: CASRRLAGNTIYF. The chain uses TRBV11-2 and TRBJ1-3, with unresolved D. The V gene's germline CDR1 is SGHAT and CDR2 FQNNGV. This CDR3 has 13 amino acids. Trimming removed 8 bases at V and 4 bases at J, with 12 bases between. Full variable domain (rest looked up from reference TRBV11-2 and TRBJ1-3): EAGVAQSPRYKIIEKRQSVAFWCNPISGHATLYWYQQILGQGPKLLIQFQNNGVVDDSQLPKDRFSAERLKGVDSTLKIQPAKLEDSAVYLCASRRLAGNTIYFGEGSWLTVV.

This chain joins TRBV7-2 and TRBJ2-2; TRBD2 is a possible D gene (5 bases). Trimming cost V 5 bases and J 4 bases, with 8 bases left between them. Germline V lookup: CDR1 SGHTA, CDR2 FQGNSA. This CDR3 spans 13 amino acids. The CDR3 loop is CASSVEGTGELFF. CDR3 bases: TGTGCCAGCAGCGTAGAGGGCACCGGGGAGCTGTTTTTT. The full variable domain, completed using reference TRBV7-2 and TRBJ2-2, is GAGVSQSPSNKVTEKGKDVELRCDPISGHTALYWYRQSLGQGLEFLIYFQGNSAPDKSGLPSDRFSAERTGGSVSTLTIQRTQQEDSAVYLCASSVEGTGELFFGEGSRLTVL.

This chain connects TRBV5-1 to TRBJ2-1, with a tentative D call TRBD2 (6 bases). The germline V gene has CDR1 SGHRS and CDR2 YFSETQ. Trimming left V 3 bases short and J 14 bases short, with 15 bases between. There are 12 residues in the CDR3. The CDR3 region has the DNA TGCGCCAGCAGCTGGGACTCCCAACGCGAGTTCTTC. Encoded protein: CASSWDSQREFF.

This clone is a singleton in its sample. V usage is TRBV6-5 and J usage is TRBJ2-5, with a tentative D call TRBD2 (5 bases). CDR3 length: 14 residues. V was trimmed by 7 bases and J by 5 bases, leaving 17 bases between them. The germline CDR1 and CDR2 sequences are MNHEY and SVGAGI. The CDR3 region has the DNA TGTGCCAGCAATCCCTCTCCCGGCGGGGAGACCCAGTACTTC. It codes for CASNPSPGGETQYF.

About this clone: Other DNA sequences from this sample encode an identical CDR3 as well. The V and J genes are TRBV2 and TRBJ2-2, with D unresolved. CDR3 length equals 13 residues. Germline CDR1 SNHLY, CDR2 FYNNEI. V was clipped by 2 bases and J by 4 bases, with 5 bases between them. CDR3 nucleotide sequence: TGTGCCAGCAGTGAAACTGGCACCGGGGAGCTGTTTTTT. Encoded protein: CASSETGTGELFF.

The V gene is TRBV7-6, the J gene TRBJ2-5; TRBD2 agrees at 8 bases. Per the germline V gene, CDR1 is SGHVS and CDR2 is FNYEAQ. This CDR3 has 13 residues. J lost 6 bases, V lost 6 bases, and 6 bases had no gene match. The CDR3 loop reads CASSTTGGQTQYF. DNA for the CDR3: TGTGCCAGCAGTACAACGGGGGGGCAGACCCAGTACTTC.

The chain combines TRBV15 with TRBJ2-3; maybe TRBD1 (5 bases). This CDR3 has 14 amino acids. Germline values: CDR1 LNHNV, CDR2 YYDKDF (reference sequence). The V and J ends lost 7 bases and 3 bases respectively, with 14 bases between them. As DNA, the CDR3 is TGTGCCACCACCCAGGGCGCCGGAACAGATACGCAGTATTTT. This encodes CATTQGAGTDTQYF.

The chain uses TRBV5-1 and TRBJ2-1, with TRBD2 identical over 7 bases. This CDR3 has 15 amino acids. Per the germline V gene, CDR1 is SGHRS and CDR2 is YFSETQ. Germline trimming cut 4 bases from V and 4 bases from J; bases unmatched to any gene: 8. CDR3 residues: CASSLPSGPYNEQFF. CDR3 nucleotides: TGCGCCAGCAGCCTCCCTAGCGGACCTTACAATGAGCAGTTCTTC.

V gene TRBV10-3 combines with J gene TRBJ1-3, with TRBD1 matching over 7 bases. Losses at the gene ends were 3 bases for V and 2 bases for J; bases not matched to a gene: 10. Germline-derived CDR1 and CDR2 are ENHRY and SYGVKD. This CDR3 is 17 amino acids long. The CDR3 here is CAISDSNRGETGNTIYF. CDR3 in DNA: TGTGCCATCAGTGACTCGAACAGGGGAGAAACTGGAAACACCATATATTTT.

With respect to this clone: Other DNA sequences in the same sample also yield this CDR3. The CDR3 reads CASSLGGSEQYF. The CDR3 DNA is TGTGCCAGCAGCTTAGGAGGGAGCGAGCAGTACTTC. V and J are TRBV11-2 and TRBJ2-7; D possibly corresponds to TRBD2 (5 bases). Germline CDR1 and CDR2: SGHAT and FQNNGV. This CDR3 contains 12 residues. The V and J ends lost 1 base and 6 bases respectively, with 7 bases between them.